One T cell receptor beta chain is described in this entry. This CDR3 comprises 13 residues. Germline CDR1 reads SQVTM; CDR2 reads ANQGSEA. Trimming cost V 5 bases and J 2 bases; bases outside gene matches: 2. The data originate from a study of CD8 T cells in Susac syndrome. Reverse transcription of 0.5 to 1 ug RNA was performed with random hexamers. Across 54 Vbeta and 13 Jbeta, TCR beta CDR3 was amplified with immunoSEQ multiplex PCR. TCRdb reprocessed the immunoSEQ multiplex PCR reads via MiXCR and lists one record per CDR3 protein. The sample shows more than 200,000 distinct CDR3 sequences, 93% of them seen only once. The authors sequenced TCR beta from blood CD8+ and CD4+ T cells. Patients with stable or active relapsing-remitting disease, all of them treatment-naive, made up the multiple sclerosis controls. TEMRA cells were FACS-enriched and CD8+ and CD4+ T cells negatively isolated.

This receptor was identified in a human donor with multiple sclerosis. The rearrangement uses TRBV29-1 and TRBJ2-5; TRBD2 aligns across 10 bases. Sequencing was done on a sample of CD4+ T cells from PBMCs. CDR3 sequence reads: CSVPTSGQETQYF. CDR3 in DNA: TGCAGCGTTCCGACTAGCGGGCAAGAGACCCAGTACTTC.